One and the same sample provided the 31 T cell receptor beta chains below, sequenced in a study of blood T cell repertoires in COVID-19. Some clones are missing from TCRdb's copy, which holds only in-frame ones; the method was immunoSEQ multiplex PCR. The sample has a few hundred thousand clones, about 87% seen once; the top ten hold over 5.5%. Specimen: peripheral blood. Receptor source: a woman between 45 and 65 years old with COVID-19, enrolled during active disease.

The chain recombines TRBV7-9 with TRBJ1-2; no firm D call. This CDR3 contains 15 residues. Deletions cut 5 bases from V and 7 bases from J, with 20 bases between. The germline V gene has CDR1 SEHNR and CDR2 FQNEAQ (reference sequence). Here the CDR3 reads CASSRLTTGIPGYTF. CDR3 bases: TGTGCCAGCAGCCGGCTTACGACCGGGATCCCTGGCTACACCTTC.

CDR3 DNA: TGTGCCAGCAGCTTTGGTTTTCGCGTTCACACCTTC. This sequence encodes CASSFGFRVHTF. The V and J genes are TRBV7-2 and TRBJ1-2; no firm D call. V was cut by 3 bases and J by 12 bases, with 14 bases left in between. This CDR3 is 12 amino acids long. Per the germline V gene, CDR1 is SGHTA and CDR2 is FQGNSA.

The V gene is TRBV11-3, the J gene TRBJ1-1, with a tentative D call TRBD1 (5 bases). CDR1 is SGHNT and CDR2 is YENEEA in the germline V gene. V lost 8 bases, J lost 2 bases, and 15 bases lay in between. The CDR3 length is 14 residues. The CDR3 spells CASGWGSLNTEAFF. As DNA, the CDR3 is TGTGCCAGCGGCTGGGGCAGCCTAAACACTGAAGCTTTCTTT.

This rearrangement joins TRBV2 to TRBJ2-7, with 7 bases that match TRBD1. This CDR3 is built from 14 residues. V lost 2 bases, J lost 9 bases, and 10 bases stayed unmatched. Germline CDR1 SNHLY, CDR2 FYNNEI. CDR3 loop: CASSERDRAPGQYF. The CDR3 DNA reads TGTGCCAGCAGTGAAAGGGACAGAGCCCCCGGGCAGTACTTC.

The V gene is TRBV12-5, the J gene TRBJ1-2; 12 bases map to TRBD1. The germline V gene has CDR1 LGHNT and CDR2 FRNRAP. The CDR3 runs to 16 residues. Trimming took 3 bases from V and 8 from J; bases not matched to a gene: 10. The CDR3, as DNA: TGTGCTAGTGGTTTAACCCCGGGACAGGGGGCGCCGGGCTACACCTTC. Protein: CASGLTPGQGAPGYTF.

The chain employs TRBV13 and TRBJ1-4; no firm D call. The CDR3 extends over 13 amino acids. V was trimmed by 4 bases and J by 12 bases, leaving 15 bases between them. Germline V gene lookup returns CDR1 PRHDT and CDR2 FYEKMQ (reference sequence). As DNA, the CDR3 is TGTGCCAGCAGCTATACTACCAACCTGGAACTGTTTTTT. Translating gives CASSYTTNLELFF.

The chain has TRBV6-6 and TRBJ1-1; D is unresolved. The length of the CDR3 is 12 residues. V gave up 5 bases and J gave up 10 bases, with 14 bases separating them. The germline CDR1 and CDR2 sequences are MNHNY and SVGAGI (reference sequence). CDR3 bases: TGTGCCAGCAGTCGGACTGGCTTCGGAGCTTTCTTT. The encoded protein is CASSRTGFGAFF.

This sequence joins TRBV14 and TRBJ2-5; 8 bases are shared with TRBD1. The length of the CDR3 is 15 residues. CDR1 and CDR2 from the germline V gene are SGHDN and FVKESK. V shed 2 bases and J 5 bases; nucleotides not matched to a gene: 7. The chain's CDR3 is CASSQFQGALETQYF. CDR3 DNA sequence: TGTGCCAGCAGCCAATTCCAGGGGGCATTGGAGACCCAGTACTTC.

The chain links TRBV15 to TRBJ1-1; D unclear. Trimming shortened V by 2 bases and J by 0 bases, and 10 bases separated the two germline ends. CDR3 size: 15 residues. Per germline, CDR1 LNHNV and CDR2 YYDKDF (reference sequence). The DNA of the CDR3 is TGTGCCACCAGCAGAACGACCGGGATGAACACTGAAGCTTTCTTT. The encoded protein is CATSRTTGMNTEAFF.

The gene calls are TRBV19 and TRBJ2-1; D gene ambiguous. CDR1 is LNHDA and CDR2 is SQIVND in the germline V gene (reference sequence). The CDR3 is 14 residues long. Trimming stripped 1 base from V and 15 bases from J, with 19 bases between. The CDR3, as DNA: TGTGCCAGTAGTATAGGGTTAGACACAATGAGCTCGTTCTTC. This codes for CASSIGLDTMSSFF.

The chain is built from TRBV7-2 and TRBJ1-1; 7 bases are a match to TRBD1. V gave up 2 bases and J gave up 4 bases; unmatched junction bases: 4. The germline CDR1 and CDR2 sequences are SGHTA and FQGNSA. The CDR3 loop spans 14 amino acids. The CDR3 coding sequence is TGTGCCAGCAGCTTAACTCAGGGGGTCACTGAAGCTTTCTTT. Translation gives CASSLTQGVTEAFF.

The V and J genes are TRBV9 and TRBJ2-2, with 7 positions matching TRBD2. This CDR3 spans 16 amino acids. Looked up from germline, CDR1 is SGDLS and CDR2 is YYNGEE. The V gene end was trimmed by 5 bases and the J gene end by 3 bases; junction bases not matched to a gene: 10. CDR3 in DNA: TGTGCCAGCAGTTTCAGCCTAGCGGCAGACACCGGGGAGCTGTTTTTT. This encodes CASSFSLAADTGELFF. The whole variable domain, remainder taken from reference TRBV9 and TRBJ2-2, is DSGVTQTPKHLITATGQRVTLRCSPRSGDLSVYWYQQSLDQGLQFLIQYYNGEERAKGNILERFSAQQFPDLHSELNLSSLELGDSALYFCASSFSLAADTGELFFGEGSRLTVL.

The chain is built from TRBV19 and TRBJ1-1; D is ambiguous. The CDR3 totals 14 residues. Germline CDR1 LNHDA, CDR2 SQIVND (reference sequence). Deletions cut 2 bases from V and 1 base from J, with 8 bases between. The CDR3 reads CASSIIGRNTEAFF. CDR3 nucleotides: TGTGCCAGTAGTATAATTGGGAGGAACACTGAAGCTTTCTTT.

The J gene is TRBJ2-2, the V gene TRBV10-3, with D possibly being TRBD2 (5 bases). The CDR3 runs 14 residues. The V gene's germline CDR1 is ENHRY and CDR2 SYGVKD. Trimming took off 6 bases at V and 3 bases at J, with 11 bases between the two ends. The CDR3 loop is CAIRWEWDTGELFF. The CDR3 region has the DNA TGTGCCATCAGGTGGGAGTGGGACACCGGGGAGCTGTTTTTT.

The chain has TRBV30 and TRBJ2-3, with 14 bases aligning to TRBD2. Germline CDR1 reads GTSNPN; CDR2 reads SVGIG (reference sequence). This CDR3 region has 14 residues. V lost 8 bases, J lost 6 bases, and 7 bases stayed unmatched. CDR3 amino acids: CARQGLAGVDTQYF. CDR3 bases: TGTGCCCGGCAGGGACTAGCGGGAGTGGATACGCAGTATTTT.

The V and J genes are TRBV7-9 and TRBJ1-2; 7 bases are a match to TRBD1. V was pared by 5 bases and J by 7 bases, with 10 bases of the junction left unmatched. CDR1 and CDR2 (germline): SEHNR, FQNEAQ (reference sequence). The CDR3 has 14 amino acids. CDR3 DNA sequence: TGTGCCAGCAGCACAGCCGGGACAGAGGGTGGCTACACCTTC. Protein product: CASSTAGTEGGYTF.

This chain joins TRBV6-5 and TRBJ2-7; 9 nucleotides match TRBD1. From germline, CDR1 is MNHEY and CDR2 SVGAGI. V shed 0 bases and J 3 bases; nucleotides not matched to a gene: 0. The CDR3 loop spans 14 amino acids. The CDR3 sequence: CASSYSGQGYEQYF. CDR3 nucleotide sequence: TGTGCCAGCAGTTACTCGGGACAGGGCTACGAGCAGTACTTC.

This clone occurred once. V is TRBV14 and J is TRBJ2-2, with TRBD2 matching over 10 bases. Germline CDR1 is SGHDN and CDR2 is FVKESK. The V gene end was trimmed by 0 bases and the J gene end by 4 bases; junction bases not matched to a gene: 5. This CDR3 has 17 amino acids. As DNA, the CDR3 is TGTGCCAGCAGCCAAGAAAGGCTAGCGGGAGTCACCGGGGAGCTGTTTTTT. It is translated as CASSQERLAGVTGELFF.

V usage is TRBV6-2 or TRBV6-3 and J usage is TRBJ2-7; 14 bases are a match to TRBD2. The germline gives CDR1 MNHEY, CDR2 SVGEGT. V lost 0 bases and J lost 2; bases outside the gene matches: 0. This CDR3 comprises 16 residues. The CDR3 reads CASSYSTSGRAYEQYF. The CDR3 coding sequence is TGTGCCAGCAGTTACTCGACTAGCGGGAGGGCCTACGAGCAGTACTTC.

The rearrangement links TRBV28 to TRBJ1-5, with 8 bases fitting TRBD1. V lost 8 bases and J lost 7; bases outside the gene matches: 13. The CDR3 is made up of 15 amino acids. The germline V gene encodes CDR1 MDHEN and CDR2 SYDVKM. CDR3 DNA: TGTGCCAGCGCTAACCGGGACAGGCCGACCCAGCCCCAGCATTTT. Translated: CASANRDRPTQPQHF. The whole variable domain, filled in from reference TRBV28 and TRBJ1-5, reads DVKVTQSSRYLVKRTGEKVFLECVQDMDHENMFWYRQDPGLGLRLIYFSYDVKMKEKGDIPEGYSVSREKKERFSLILESASTNQTSMYLCASANRDRPTQPQHFGDGTRLSIL.

The chain uses TRBV30 and TRBJ2-6; TRBD1 might be the D (6 bases). This CDR3 region has 15 residues. CDR1 and CDR2 (germline): GTSNPN, SVGIG (reference sequence). V dropped 4 bases and J dropped 0 bases, with 10 bases sitting between them. CDR3 loop: CAWMKQGSGANVLTF. CDR3 DNA sequence: TGTGCCTGGATGAAACAGGGCTCTGGGGCCAACGTCCTGACTTTC.

The CDR3 sequence: CASTGTSGSRYEQYF. CDR3 bases: TGTGCCAGCACCGGGACTAGCGGGAGCCGCTACGAGCAGTACTTC. The rearrangement links TRBV7-9 to TRBJ2-7; 14 nucleotides align to TRBD2. V lost 7 bases, J lost 3 bases, and 5 bases stayed unmatched. The germline V gene has CDR1 SEHNR and CDR2 FQNEAQ (reference sequence). The CDR3 consists of 15 residues.

The chain joins TRBV11-2 to TRBJ2-3; 11 bases fit TRBD2. The germline V gene encodes CDR1 SGHAT and CDR2 FQNNGV. The V and J ends lost 0 bases and 4 bases, in that order; junction bases with no gene match: 3. The CDR3 spans 16 residues. The CDR3 region is CASSLDLAGGADTQYF. The CDR3 nucleotides read TGTGCCAGCAGCTTAGATCTAGCGGGAGGAGCAGATACGCAGTATTTT. Filled out from reference TRBV11-2 and TRBJ2-3, the complete variable domain reads EAGVAQSPRYKIIEKRQSVAFWCNPISGHATLYWYQQILGQGPKLLIQFQNNGVVDDSQLPKDRFSAERLKGVDSTLKIQPAKLEDSAVYLCASSLDLAGGADTQYFGPGTRLTVL.

The chain couples TRBV2 to TRBJ1-1; D gene unclear. V lost 5 bases and J lost 3, with 10 bases in between. CDR3 length equals 13 residues. CDR1 and CDR2 from the germline V gene are SNHLY and FYNNEI. The CDR3 sequence: CASSSRWDTEAFF. CDR3 DNA sequence: TGTGCCAGCAGTTCCAGGTGGGACACTGAAGCTTTCTTT.

The chain couples TRBV7-8 to TRBJ2-4, with D maybe TRBD2 (6 bases). The CDR3 is 17 residues long. Looked up from germline, CDR1 is SGHVS and CDR2 is FQNEAQ. V was clipped by 5 bases and J by 2 bases, with 19 bases between them. The CDR3 reads CASSPRLWRETKNIQYF. CDR3 sequence (DNA): TGTGCCAGCAGCCCCCGCTTGTGGCGGGAAACCAAAAACATTCAGTACTTC.

The chain couples TRBV6-6 to TRBJ1-4, with 7 bases lining up with TRBD1. Germline trimming cut 5 bases from V and 5 bases from J; bases unmatched to any gene: 5. The CDR3 loop spans 14 amino acids. The germline gives CDR1 MNHNY, CDR2 SVGAGI (reference sequence). CDR3 sequence reads: CASSQTGKNEKLFF. CDR3 nucleotide sequence: TGTGCCAGCAGTCAGACAGGGAAGAATGAAAAACTGTTTTTT.

The chain employs TRBV30 and TRBJ2-7; TRBD2 matches at 7 bases. This CDR3 region has 13 residues. The V gene's germline CDR1 is GTSNPN and CDR2 SVGIG (reference sequence). Trimming removed 3 bases from V and 4 bases from J; junction bases left unmatched: 6. Written as DNA, the CDR3 is TGTGCCTGGAGGAGGGGACTATCGTACGAGCAGTACTTC. It is translated as CAWRRGLSYEQYF.

The chain combines TRBV14 with TRBJ2-7; TRBD2 matches at 14 bases. CDR3 length: 18 amino acids. Trimming at V came to 5 bases and at J to 5 bases, leaving 14 bases not matched to a gene. The germline V gene encodes CDR1 SGHDN and CDR2 FVKESK. The CDR3: CASSSRIAVTSGRDEQYF. The CDR3, as DNA: TGTGCCAGCAGCTCCCGCATCGCCGTGACTAGCGGGAGGGACGAGCAGTACTTC.

The chain joins TRBV14 to TRBJ1-1; perhaps TRBD1 as D (6 bases). The CDR3 runs to 15 residues. The V gene lost 5 bases and the J gene lost 5 bases, with 18 bases spanning the gap. Germline assignment: CDR1 SGHDN and CDR2 FVKESK. CDR3 region: CASSDLQGIGTEAFF. The CDR3 nucleotides are TGTGCCAGCAGCGACTTACAGGGTATAGGGACTGAAGCTTTCTTT.

V gene TRBV30 combines with J gene TRBJ2-1; 7 bases are a match to TRBD2. The germline V gene encodes CDR1 GTSNPN and CDR2 SVGIG (reference sequence). CDR3 length: 15 amino acids. The trim removed 1 base at V and 7 bases at J, leaving 10 bases unmatched. CDR3 sequence (DNA): TGTGCCTGGAGTGGACTAAGCGGGATAGCGAATGAGCAGTTCTTC. It specifies CAWSGLSGIANEQFF.

This clone was counted only a few times. The chain's CDR3 is CASSPTGLSGYTF. The CDR3 coding sequence is TGTGCCAGCAGTCCAACAGGGTTGAGCGGCTACACCTTC. The chain employs TRBV27 and TRBJ1-2, with a possible D match to TRBD1 (6 bases). Germline V gives CDR1 MNHEY, CDR2 SMNVEV (reference sequence). The CDR3 contains 13 residues. V was shortened by 5 bases and J by 8 bases, with 15 bases between the two germline ends.